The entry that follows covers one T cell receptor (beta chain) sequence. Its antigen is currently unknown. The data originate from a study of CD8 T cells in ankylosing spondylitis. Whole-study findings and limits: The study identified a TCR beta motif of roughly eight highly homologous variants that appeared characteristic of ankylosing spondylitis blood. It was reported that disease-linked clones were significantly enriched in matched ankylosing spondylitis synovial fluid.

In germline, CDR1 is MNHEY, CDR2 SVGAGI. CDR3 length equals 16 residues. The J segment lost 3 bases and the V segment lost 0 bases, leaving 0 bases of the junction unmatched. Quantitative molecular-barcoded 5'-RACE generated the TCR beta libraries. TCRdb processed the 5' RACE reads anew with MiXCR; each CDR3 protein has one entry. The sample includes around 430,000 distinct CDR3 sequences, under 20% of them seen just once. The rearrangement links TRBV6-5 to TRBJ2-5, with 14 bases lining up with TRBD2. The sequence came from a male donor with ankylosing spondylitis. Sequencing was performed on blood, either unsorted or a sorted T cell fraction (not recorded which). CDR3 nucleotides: TGTGCCAGCAGTTACTCGGGACTAGCGGGAGAAGAGACCCAGTACTTC. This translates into CASSYSGLAGEETQYF.